This record covers a single TCR beta chain. Its recognized antigen is unknown. Base qualities were left out, and no much larger clone turns up one base away. This specimen comes from a study of blood T cell repertoires in COVID-19 (dated by TCRdb to 2018 to 2021). For context, the study as a whole: Samples from collaborators originated in the United States, Italy and Spain and spanned both the acute and convalescent phases of COVID-19. The material from the prospective study consisted of cDNA or gDNA derived from T cells, B-cell-depleted T cells, or PBMCs. Deeply sampled blood TCRbeta repertoires from subjects exposed to, actively infected with, or recovered from COVID-19 were included in the dataset. The repertoires were released in a freely available public database intended as a resource for research on the immune response to SARS-CoV-2. Samples came from the ongoing ImmuneRACE study (first 160 participants) plus 1,254 subjects from 6 global collaborators. The sample metadata nearly always contained a de-identified subject ID, COVID-19 status, age in years and sex. Where available, HLA class I and class II types were obtained from metadata supplied by the sample provider rather than from assay-based typing.

One collaborating source in Seattle enrolled patients while the patients were actively infected and followed the patients over time throughout the course of disease. The collaborating institutions used their own protocols to collect whole blood in K2EDTA tubes. Collaborator samples were shipped for TCRbeta analysis as frozen whole blood, isolated PBMCs, or DNA extracted from either sample type. Broad study findings and their caveats: How much clinical and demographic metadata was included differed by source and by participant, and the metadata was provided uncurated.

TCRbeta CDR3 regions were amplified from genomic DNA by means of the immunoSEQ Assay, a bias-controlled multiplex PCR. As for the authors' bioinformatics: The number of nucleated cells in each sample was estimated by amplification of reference gene primers within the assay. To quantify the absolute abundance of each unique TCRbeta CDR3 rearrangement, sequence reads were collapsed and filtered. For each sample, productive Simpson clonality was calculated as the square root of Simpson's diversity index over productive rearrangements. TCRdb took this table from immuneACCESS and kept in-frame rearrangements with V and J called. Such tables lack part of the clones; where checked against another copy, unresolved V genes explain under half of the gap, and the rest is unexplained. The V and J calls and clone size come from that table; D and trimming were worked out from the DNA. The sample table lists tens of thousands of clones, 75% to 85% of them with a count of one. The ten largest clonotypes hold 5.5% to 8% of the sample.

The germline V gene supplies CDR1 SGHTA and CDR2 FQGNSA. Inclusive of the bounding cysteine and phenylalanine, the CDR3 is 16 residues long. The read is trimmed to its CDR3 DNA, 48 bases read in frame from base 1. V is pruned by 2 bases and J by 4 bases, leaving 7 bases of the junction without a gene match. This TCR was sampled from a man younger than 45 with COVID-19, enrolled during active disease. Specimen: peripheral blood. The chain uses TRBV7-2 and TRBJ2-2, and TRBD2 aligns with 7 junction nucleotides. For the CDR3, the sequence is CASSLNALATTGELFF. The bases read TGTGCCAGCAGCTTAAATGCACTAGCGACCACCGGGGAGCTGTTTTTT.